These 24 T cell receptor beta chains were sequenced from one sample in a study of T cell responses to AZD1222 COVID-19 vaccine (dated by TCRdb to about 2021). Preparation of the library involved the immunoSEQ multiplex PCR assay. TCRdb took over this immuneACCESS table, retaining in-frame rearrangements with V and J assigned. Such tables are incomplete; in checked studies, under half of the missing clones stem from an unresolved V gene, and the remainder is unexplained. Across this sample there are 100,000 to 150,000 clones, with roughly 90% seen only once. 3.5% to 5% of the sample belongs to the ten largest clones. The sample's time point label is to be understood as: baseline before first vaccination. The sample here was peripheral blood, taken on day 0 of AZD1222 vaccination. The receptor set was obtained from an adult in good health.

This chain uses TRBV12-3 or TRBV12-4 with TRBJ1-5; D not resolved. V was clipped by 4 bases and J by 0 bases, with 4 bases between them. The CDR3 is made up of 13 amino acids. Here the CDR3 DNA reads TGTGCCAGCAGTTCCACTAGCAATCAGCCCCAGCATTTT. This translates into CASSSTSNQPQHF.

The CDR3: CASSPRGPSNEQFF. CDR3 coding DNA: TGTGCCAGCAGCCCGAGGGGCCCTTCTAATGAGCAGTTCTTC. The gene calls are TRBV5-4 and TRBJ2-1; D may correspond to TRBD1 or TRBD2 (5 bases each). Trimming removed 4 bases from V and 7 bases from J, with 15 bases in between. Germline CDR1 reads SGHNT; CDR2 reads YYREEE (reference sequence). The CDR3 totals 14 residues.

The chain is built from TRBV12-5 and TRBJ2-5; 9 bases match TRBD2. The V gene end was trimmed by 5 bases and the J gene end by 1 base; junction bases not matched to a gene: 2. The CDR3 sequence is 14 residues long. Germline V gene data show CDR1 as LGHNT and CDR2 as FRNRAP. The chain's CDR3 is CASGTGLAQETQYF. CDR3 sequence (DNA): TGTGCTAGTGGTACGGGACTAGCCCAAGAGACCCAGTACTTC. The variable domain in full, with the rest retrieved from reference TRBV12-5 and TRBJ2-5, is DARVTQTPRHKVTEMGQEVTMRCQPILGHNTVFWYRQTMMQGLELLAYFRNRAPLDDSGMPKDRFSAEMPDATLATLKIQPSEPRDSAVYFCASGTGLAQETQYFGPGTRLLVL.

This chain joins TRBV4-1 and TRBJ1-6; no firm D call. This CDR3 spans 15 amino acids. CDR1 and CDR2 from the germline V gene are MGHRA and YSYEKL. Trimming pared 2 bases from V and 7 bases from J, leaving 12 bases between. CDR3 amino acids: CASSQPTQANSPLHF. The CDR3 nucleotides read TGCGCCAGCAGCCAACCTACCCAGGCGAATTCACCCCTCCACTTT.

This chain uses TRBV13 with TRBJ2-1; D unclear. Germline assignment: CDR1 PRHDT and CDR2 FYEKMQ (reference sequence). This CDR3 has 10 amino acids. V lost 5 bases, J lost 10 bases, and 6 bases lay in between. CDR3 residues: CASSGREQFF. DNA for the CDR3: TGTGCCAGCAGCGGCAGGGAGCAGTTCTTC.

The rearrangement joins TRBV7-2 to TRBJ2-1; D gene uncertain. Trimming pared 4 bases from V and 6 bases from J, leaving 16 bases between. Germline V CDR1 and CDR2: SGHTA, FQGNSA. This CDR3 is built from 15 residues. The DNA for the CDR3 is TGTGCCAGCAGCTCATGGTATAAAGCCGGCAATGAGCAGTTCTTC. Translating it yields CASSSWYKAGNEQFF.

This clone showed up just once. V gene TRBV3-1 (or the pseudogene TRBV3-2) combines with J gene TRBJ1-5; no clear D. Germline V gives CDR1 LGHDT, CDR2 YNNKEL (reference sequence). V was cut by 0 bases and J by 5 bases, with 5 bases left in between. This CDR3 is built from 13 residues. This CDR3 reads CASSQERHQPQHF. The CDR3 nucleotides are TGTGCCAGCAGCCAAGAGAGGCATCAGCCCCAGCATTTT.

The chain combines TRBV7-9 with TRBJ1-6; TRBD1 is a possible D gene (5 bases). V gave up 5 bases and J gave up 7 bases, with 15 bases separating them. The CDR3 has 15 amino acids. The germline gives CDR1 SEHNR, CDR2 FQNEAQ (reference sequence). CDR3 coding DNA: TGTGCCAGCAGCCGGGGGGTCTCAAAGAATTCACCCCTCCACTTT. Translation gives CASSRGVSKNSPLHF.

The V and J genes are TRBV21-1 and TRBJ1-4. TRBV21-1 is noted as a pseudogene. This CDR3 spans 14 amino acids. DNA of the CDR3: TGTGCCAGCACCCGCACGTGGGTTCGTGAAAAACTGTTTTTT. Amino acid sequence: CASTRTWVREKLFF.

The chain combines TRBV10-3 with TRBJ1-5; D ambiguous. Per the germline V gene, CDR1 is ENHRY and CDR2 is SYGVKD. With 6 bases removed from V and 4 bases from J, the gap between germline ends came to 28 bases. CDR3 length: 19 residues. The CDR3 loop is CAISDVVSRTLALNQPQHF. As DNA, the CDR3 is TGTGCCATCAGCGACGTAGTGAGTCGGACCCTCGCACTGAATCAGCCCCAGCATTTT.

The rearrangement links TRBV5-1 to TRBJ1-3; D remains ambiguous. CDR1 and CDR2 from the germline V gene are SGHRS and YFSETQ. The CDR3 contains 16 residues. The ends were cut back, 4 bases at V and 0 bases at J, with 14 bases in the middle. DNA for the CDR3: TGCGCCAGCAGCGTGGCGGGTCTTAGCTCTGGAAACACCATATATTTT. Translation: CASSVAGLSSGNTIYF.

The V and J genes are TRBV6-1 and TRBJ2-7, with TRBD1 matching over 7 bases. The V segment lost 3 bases and the J segment 4 bases; nucleotides outside the gene matches: 12. The germline V gene has CDR1 MNHNS and CDR2 SASEGT. The CDR3 is made up of 16 amino acids. This CDR3 reads CASSEAPTGWLYEQYF. CDR3 coding DNA: TGTGCCAGCAGTGAGGCCCCGACAGGGTGGTTATACGAGCAGTACTTC.

This clone appeared a single time. This chain joins TRBV7-6 and TRBJ2-5; D assignment may be TRBD1 or TRBD2 (5 bases each). Deletions cut 5 bases from V and 0 bases from J, with 28 bases between. CDR1 is SGHVS and CDR2 is FNYEAQ in the germline V gene. This CDR3 region has 20 residues. The CDR3 DNA follows: TGTGCCAGCAGCCTTTTCGGGGCGCAGCGGAGCCTAGCCTACCAAGAGACCCAGTACTTC. This gives the protein CASSLFGAQRSLAYQETQYF. Full variable domain (remainder filled in from reference TRBV7-6 and TRBJ2-5): GAGVSQSPRYKVTKRGQDVALRCDPISGHVSLYWYRQALGQGPEFLTYFNYEAQQDKSGLPNDRFSAERPEGSISTLTIQRTEQRDSAMYRCASSLFGAQRSLAYQETQYFGPGTRLLVL.

The chain employs TRBV6-2 or TRBV6-3 and TRBJ1-3; D remains unclear. Deletions cut 3 bases from V and 2 bases from J, with 11 bases between. The length of the CDR3 is 15 residues. Germline-derived CDR1 and CDR2 are MNHEY and SVGEGT. This CDR3 is CASSYHGTTGNTIYF. The CDR3 DNA follows: TGTGCCAGCAGTTATCATGGAACGACTGGAAACACCATATATTTT.

The V call is TRBV14, the J call TRBJ2-1; D is unresolved. The CDR3 totals 13 residues. Trimming took 4 bases from V and 9 from J, leaving 13 bases between them. Germline-derived CDR1 and CDR2 are SGHDN and FVKESK. CDR3 protein: CASSRIFGAEQFF. CDR3 nucleotide sequence: TGTGCCAGCAGCCGGATTTTCGGCGCTGAGCAGTTCTTC.

The V call is TRBV14, the J call TRBJ1-2, with D tentatively TRBD1 (5 bases). Germline CDR1 and CDR2: SGHDN and FVKESK. This CDR3 has 13 residues. The ends were cut back, 4 bases at V and 4 bases at J, with 10 bases in the middle. CDR3 protein: CASSPPGTYGYTF. CDR3 coding DNA: TGTGCCAGCAGCCCCCCGGGGACCTATGGCTACACCTTC.

A word on this clone: Other DNA sequences in the sample encode the same CDR3. The rearrangement links TRBV18 to TRBJ1-5, with TRBD1 matching 9 bases. J lost 2 bases, V lost 6 bases, and 5 bases had no gene match. Germline values: CDR1 KGHSH, CDR2 LQKENI. The CDR3 totals 15 residues. CDR3 DNA sequence: TGTGCCAGCTCCCCGGACAGGGGAGGCAATCAGCCCCAGCATTTT. This translates into CASSPDRGGNQPQHF.

This chain connects TRBV5-1 to TRBJ2-7; 7 nucleotides agree with TRBD1. This CDR3 has 13 amino acids. The V gene end was trimmed by 4 bases and the J gene end by 7 bases; junction bases not matched to a gene: 8. CDR1 and CDR2 from the germline V gene are SGHRS and YFSETQ. The CDR3 nucleotides read TGCGCCAGCAGCCAGGGGACAGTTCGGGAGCAGTACTTC. Translating gives CASSQGTVREQYF.

This clone was picked up one time. As DNA, the CDR3 is TGTGCCAGCTTAGGACAGCGTTCCTACGAGCAGTACTTC. Amino acids: CASLGQRSYEQYF. The gene calls are TRBV28 and TRBJ2-7, with D possibly matching TRBD1 (6 bases). This CDR3 comprises 13 residues. V lost 8 bases, J lost 1 base, and 12 bases lay in between. CDR1 is MDHEN and CDR2 is SYDVKM in the germline V gene.

The V and J genes are TRBV30 and TRBJ2-5; TRBD2 matches 11 bases. After removal of 3 bases from V and 3 bases from J, the junction contained 12 bases not matched to a gene. The CDR3 totals 17 residues. Germline V gene lookup returns CDR1 GTSNPN and CDR2 SVGIG (reference sequence). CDR3 coding DNA: TGTGCCTGGAGCCGGTGGCTAGCGGGGGGCGGGAAAGAGACCCAGTACTTC. This sequence encodes CAWSRWLAGGGKETQYF.

This chain links TRBV21-1 with TRBJ1-5. TRBV21-1 is a recognized pseudogene. This CDR3 region has 13 residues. The DNA for the CDR3 is TGTGCCAGCAGCACGCAACCCAATCAGCCCCAGCATTTT. It is translated as CASSTQPNQPQHF.

This clone has more than one count but fewer than ten. This chain uses TRBV6-5 with TRBJ2-7; tentatively, D is TRBD1 or TRBD2 (5 bases each). This CDR3 has 14 residues. Per germline, CDR1 MNHEY and CDR2 SVGAGI. Trimming shortened V by 8 bases and J by 4 bases, and 18 bases separated the two germline ends. The CDR3 nucleotides read TGTGCCAGCGGAGGACAAGGCATTTTTTACGAGCAGTACTTC. Amino acids: CASGGQGIFYEQYF.

V gene TRBV20-1 combines with J gene TRBJ2-3; D gene unclear. Germline loops: CDR1 DFQATT, CDR2 SNEGSKA (reference sequence). The CDR3 covers 11 residues. DNA for the CDR3: TGCAGCGCGCCGGCGGCAGATACGCAGTATTTT. This codes for CSAPAADTQYF.

This chain connects TRBV19 to TRBJ2-1, with 11 nucleotides matching TRBD2. J was trimmed by 15 bases and V by 5 bases; bases with no gene match: 21. The CDR3 loop spans 17 amino acids. In germline, CDR1 is LNHDA, CDR2 SQIVND (reference sequence). The CDR3 bases are TGTGCCAGTAGTCCCCGTGGTGGTAGCGGGGGGGCATTGAGTCGGTTCTTC. This sequence encodes CASSPRGGSGGALSRFF.